The 23 T cell receptor beta chains presented below share a single source sample, sequenced in a study of tumour-infiltrating T cells in Burkitt lymphoma. Data came from immunoSEQ multiplex PCR; TCRdb stores just in-frame clones and leaves some out. Of about 50,000 clones detected, around 31% appear once; the ten largest clones hold 2.5% to 3.5%. Sequencing used tumor tissue. Receptors were obtained from a human donor with Burkitt lymphoma.

The chain joins TRBV5-4 to TRBJ2-3, with a tentative D call TRBD2 (6 bases). V shed 4 bases and J shed 2 bases, with 17 bases lying between them. The CDR3 length is 16 residues. Germline-derived CDR1 and CDR2 are SGHNT and YYREEE (reference sequence). The CDR3: CASSPNRDSPTDTQYF. CDR3 DNA: TGTGCCAGCAGCCCGAACCGGGACTCCCCCACAGATACGCAGTATTTT.

This clone turned up a few times. This sequence joins TRBV6-4 and TRBJ2-7; TRBD1 agrees at 10 bases. Unmatched junction bases numbered 17, after V lost 6 bases and J lost 9 bases. The germline CDR1 and CDR2 sequences are MRHNA and SNTAGT. The CDR3 contains 16 residues. This chain's CDR3 is CASRVFPGQGYRVQYF. The CDR3, as DNA: TGTGCCAGCAGAGTCTTTCCGGGACAGGGGTATAGAGTGCAGTACTTC.

The chain uses TRBV5-1 and TRBJ2-5; 7 bases fit TRBD1. The length of the CDR3 is 15 residues. The V and J ends lost 0 bases and 6 bases, in that order; junction bases with no gene match: 8. Germline-derived CDR1 and CDR2 are SGHRS and YFSETQ. The CDR3 reads CASSLVTGRMQTQYF. CDR3 nucleotide sequence: TGCGCCAGCAGCTTGGTGACAGGGAGAATGCAGACCCAGTACTTC.

In its sample, this clone was seen a few times. V usage is TRBV4-2 and J usage is TRBJ2-4; no reliable D call. With 0 bases removed from V and 1 base from J, the gap between germline ends came to 4 bases. The CDR3 consists of 14 residues. From germline, CDR1 is LGHNA and CDR2 YNFKEQ. The CDR3 loop is CASSQDRAKNIQYF. CDR3 sequence (DNA): TGTGCCAGCAGCCAAGATAGGGCCAAAAACATTCAGTACTTC.

This chain joins TRBV4-1 and TRBJ1-2, with 8 bases that match TRBD1. The CDR3 totals 16 residues. The ends lost 0 bases at V and 3 bases at J; junction bases unmatched: 6. Germline V gives CDR1 MGHRA, CDR2 YSYEKL. The CDR3 spells CASSQDLGTGYYGYTF. CDR3 nucleotide sequence: TGCGCCAGCAGCCAAGATCTTGGGACAGGCTACTATGGCTACACCTTC.

The rearrangement links TRBV28 to TRBJ1-5, with D perhaps matching TRBD1 (5 bases). Germline assignment: CDR1 MDHEN and CDR2 SYDVKM. This CDR3 region has 15 residues. V gave up 1 base and J gave up 4 bases, with 11 bases separating them. This chain's CDR3 is CASSLSAGINQPQHF. CDR3 bases: TGTGCCAGCAGTTTATCGGCAGGGATAAATCAGCCCCAGCATTTT.

This clone was seen more than once but under ten times. V and J are TRBV6-5 and TRBJ2-7; D possibly uses TRBD1 or TRBD2 (7 bases each). Trimming shortened V by 5 bases and J by 2 bases, and 16 bases separated the two germline ends. The CDR3 has 15 residues. Germline V lookup: CDR1 MNHEY, CDR2 SVGAGI. The CDR3 loop is CASSGPGRGPYEQYF. The DNA for the CDR3 is TGTGCCAGCAGTGGACCAGGGAGGGGGCCCTACGAGCAGTACTTC.

Turning to this clone: In the same sample, other DNA sequences code for this CDR3. The chain joins TRBV5-1 to TRBJ2-7; 8 bases match TRBD1. V was pared by 0 bases and J by 3 bases, with 2 bases of the junction left unmatched. This CDR3 spans 14 amino acids. Germline V gene lookup returns CDR1 SGHRS and CDR2 YFSETQ. Here the CDR3 reads CASSLAGGSYEQYF. The CDR3, as DNA: TGCGCCAGCAGCTTGGCAGGGGGCAGCTACGAGCAGTACTTC.

This clone was recorded a few times. The rearrangement links TRBV5-1 to TRBJ1-4; 10 bases are a match to TRBD1. V was clipped by 4 bases and J by 6 bases; unmatched bases: 6. The CDR3 consists of 15 residues. CDR1 is SGHRS and CDR2 is YFSETQ in the germline V gene. The CDR3, as DNA: TGCGCCAGCAGCATTTCCGGGACAGGGGATGAAAAACTGTTTTTT. Protein sequence: CASSISGTGDEKLFF. The full variable domain, rest sourced from reference TRBV5-1 and TRBJ1-4, is KAGVTQTPRYLIKTRGQQVTLSCSPISGHRSVSWYQQTPGQGLQFLFEYFSETQRNKGNFPGRFSGRQFSNSRSEMNVSTLELGDSALYLCASSISGTGDEKLFFGSGTQLSVL.

A few counts support this clone. This chain connects TRBV6-1 to TRBJ2-7, with D tentatively TRBD2 (5 bases). Trimming cost V 0 bases and J 4 bases, with 10 bases left between them. The CDR3 spans 14 residues. Germline V CDR1 and CDR2: MNHNS, SASEGT. This CDR3 reads CASSEARAPYEQYF. The CDR3 bases are TGTGCCAGCAGTGAAGCGCGGGCACCATACGAGCAGTACTTC.

V is TRBV7-2 and J is TRBJ1-4; 8 bases fit TRBD1. CDR1 SGHTA and CDR2 FQGNSA come from the germline V gene. V lost 5 bases and J lost 10; bases outside the gene matches: 12. CDR3 length equals 15 residues. The CDR3 spells CASSQDGTGFGKLFF. The DNA for the CDR3 is TGTGCCAGCAGCCAAGACGGGACAGGATTTGGAAAACTGTTTTTT.

This clone has only a few counts. The chain combines TRBV30 with TRBJ1-2; weak D call: TRBD1 (6 bases). The V and J ends lost 0 bases and 8 bases respectively, with 10 bases between them. From germline, CDR1 is GTSNPN and CDR2 SVGIG (reference sequence). This CDR3 has 12 amino acids. CDR3 bases: TGTGCCTGGAGTGTGGGGGCGGGAGGCTACACCTTC. It yields the protein CAWSVGAGGYTF. The variable domain in full, with the rest retrieved from reference TRBV30 and TRBJ1-2, is SQTIHQWPATLVQPVGSPLSLECTVEGTSNPNLYWYRQAAGRGLQLLFYSVGIGQISSEVPQNLSASRPQDRQFILSSKKLLLSDSGFYLCAWSVGAGGYTFGSGTRLTVV.

The chain links TRBV7-2 to TRBJ1-5; TRBD1 might be the D (5 bases). V was pared by 0 bases and J by 5 bases, with 8 bases between. CDR1 is SGHTA, CDR2 FQGNSA, per germline. CDR3 size: 14 residues. The CDR3 spells CASSLARRDQPQHF. Written as DNA, the CDR3 is TGTGCCAGCAGCTTAGCTCGCAGGGATCAGCCCCAGCATTTT.

V usage is TRBV29-1 and J usage is TRBJ2-3; D may be TRBD1 or TRBD2 (5 bases each). Trimming shortened V by 1 base and J by 2 bases, and 7 bases separated the two germline ends. Per germline, CDR1 SQVTM and CDR2 ANQGSEA. The CDR3 totals 13 residues. For the CDR3, the DNA is TGCAGCGTTGAAGTCGGGACCACAGATACGCAGTATTTT. This translates into CSVEVGTTDTQYF.

In this sample, this clone turned up a few times. The rearrangement links TRBV25-1 to TRBJ2-7; TRBD1 aligns across 9 bases. This CDR3 contains 14 residues. V lost 1 base and J lost 6; bases outside the gene matches: 4. Germline CDR1 MGHDK, CDR2 SYGVNS. The CDR3 loop reads CASSESGTGTEQYF. The CDR3 bases are TGTGCCAGCAGTGAATCGGGGACAGGGACCGAGCAGTACTTC.

The CDR3 is CASSYDDRQGRVNEQYF. The CDR3 coding sequence is TGTGCCAGCAGTTACGACGACCGACAGGGTCGTGTGAACGAGCAGTACTTC. The chain couples TRBV6-7 to TRBJ2-7, with 7 bases matching TRBD1. TRBV6-7 is recorded as an ORF, its role being uncertain. The junction had 15 bases not matched to a gene; V was cut back by 2 bases and J by 5 bases. The CDR3 totals 17 residues.

The chain has TRBV29-1 and TRBJ2-7; tentatively, D is TRBD1 or TRBD2 (5 bases each). This CDR3 spans 12 amino acids. CDR1 and CDR2 from the germline V gene are SQVTM and ANQGSEA. V lost 7 bases and J lost 5, with 15 bases in between. CDR3 loop: CSAEEGTDEQYF. The CDR3 DNA is TGCAGCGCCGAGGAAGGGACCGACGAGCAGTACTTC.

The gene calls are TRBV18 and TRBJ1-2; TRBD1 matches at 9 bases. The CDR3 runs to 14 residues. J was trimmed by 3 bases and V by 5 bases; bases with no gene match: 4. Germline V lookup: CDR1 KGHSH, CDR2 LQKENI. The CDR3 nucleotides read TGTGCCAGCTCATCACAGGGGGCGGACTATGGCTACACCTTC. As protein: CASSSQGADYGYTF.

The chain recombines TRBV7-9 with TRBJ2-1; D tentatively fits TRBD1 or TRBD2 (6 bases each). This CDR3 has 11 amino acids. Germline V gene data show CDR1 as SEHNR and CDR2 as FQNEAQ (reference sequence). V lost 3 bases and J lost 15, with 12 bases in between. The CDR3 loop reads CASSFGGHAFF. DNA of the CDR3: TGTGCCAGCAGCTTCGGGGGCCATGCGTTCTTC.

This clone was seen a few times. The chain joins TRBV2 to TRBJ2-5; D ambiguous. CDR3 length: 10 residues. Germline-derived CDR1 and CDR2 are SNHLY and FYNNEI. The V end was cut by 3 bases, the J end by 6 bases, with 2 bases between. The CDR3 DNA follows: TGTGCCAGCAGTGATAAGACCCAGTACTTC. The encoded protein is CASSDKTQYF.

This rearrangement joins TRBV27 to TRBJ2-5; 11 bases map to TRBD2. After removal of 6 bases from V and 5 bases from J, the junction contained 8 bases not matched to a gene. In germline, CDR1 is MNHEY, CDR2 SMNVEV (reference sequence). The CDR3 spans 15 residues. The CDR3 bases are TGTGCCAGCAGGCTTAGCGGGGGGGCTTGGGAGACCCAGTACTTC. It translates to CASRLSGGAWETQYF.

V is TRBV7-2 and J is TRBJ1-1, with D perhaps matching TRBD1 (6 bases). CDR1 is SGHTA and CDR2 is FQGNSA in the germline V gene. The CDR3 covers 14 residues. V dropped 5 bases and J dropped 5 bases, with 15 bases sitting between them. In nucleotides, the CDR3 is TGTGCCAGCAGCCTACAGGGAAGTAGGACTGAAGCTTTCTTT. This sequence encodes CASSLQGSRTEAFF.

The V and J genes are TRBV15 and TRBJ2-5; 11 nucleotides agree with TRBD2. Germline trimming cut 3 bases from V and 5 bases from J; bases unmatched to any gene: 8. There are 16 residues in the CDR3. Germline loops: CDR1 LNHNV, CDR2 YYDKDF (reference sequence). The CDR3 DNA follows: TGTGCCACCAGCAGGGTCGCTAGCGGGGGGATGGAGACCCAGTACTTC. Amino acid sequence: CATSRVASGGMETQYF.